Following are 14 T cell receptor beta chains from one sample sequenced in a study of shared clonotypes between healthy human individuals. Profiling relied on immunoSEQ multiplex PCR, and the TCRdb table lists in-frame clones only, not all of them. The repertoire holds over a million clones, with approximately 96% as singletons. The specimen sequenced was naive CD4+ T cells sorted from blood. Subset noted: CD45RA+ positively selected. These receptors originate from a young man in good health.

The rearrangement uses TRBV7-9 and TRBJ1-1; D gene uncertain. The germline V gene has CDR1 SEHNR and CDR2 FQNEAQ (reference sequence). V dropped 1 base and J dropped 8 bases, with 11 bases sitting between them. The length of the CDR3 is 13 residues. The CDR3 DNA sequence: TGTGCCAGCAGCTTAGGTGTAGGTTACGAAGCTTTCTTT. Amino acid sequence: CASSLGVGYEAFF. The full variable domain, with the rest looked up from reference TRBV7-9 and TRBJ1-1, is DTGVSQNPRHKITKRGQNVTFRCDPISEHNRLYWYRQTLGQGPEFLTYFQNEAQLEKSRLLSDRFSAERPKGSFSTLEIQRTEQGDSAMYLCASSLGVGYEAFFGQGTRLTVV.

This sequence joins TRBV4-3 and TRBJ2-3, with TRBD2 matching 7 bases. There are 18 residues in the CDR3. Germline assignment: CDR1 LGHNA and CDR2 YSLEER. Germline trimming cut 3 bases from V and 1 base from J; bases unmatched to any gene: 13. The CDR3 region has the DNA TGCGCCAGCAGCCACAACCGCCTGGGCCTAGCGGGCACAGATACGCAGTATTTT. This translates into CASSHNRLGLAGTDTQYF.

The rearrangement joins TRBV7-9 to TRBJ1-2; D not resolved. V lost 1 base to trimming and J lost 2 bases, with 8 bases between them. This CDR3 is built from 14 residues. In germline, CDR1 is SEHNR, CDR2 FQNEAQ (reference sequence). CDR3 nucleotides: TGTGCCAGCAGCTTAGACAGTTCCAACTATGGCTACACCTTC. Amino acids: CASSLDSSNYGYTF.

V usage is TRBV19 and J usage is TRBJ1-1; D might be TRBD1 (6 bases). Trimming shortened V by 9 bases and J by 2 bases, and 25 bases separated the two germline ends. The CDR3 consists of 17 residues. Germline values: CDR1 LNHDA, CDR2 SQIVND (reference sequence). CDR3 in amino acids: CASRSGQWLGPNTEAFF. CDR3 DNA sequence: TGTGCCAGCCGAAGCGGACAGTGGTTGGGTCCCAACACTGAAGCTTTCTTT.

The chain employs TRBV5-4 and TRBJ2-3, with TRBD2 as a possible D gene (7 bases). V lost 3 bases and J 7 bases, leaving 21 bases between the germline ends. The CDR3 totals 16 residues. CDR1 is SGHNT and CDR2 is YYREEE in the germline V gene (reference sequence). The DNA for the CDR3 is TGTGCCAGCAGCTCTCCAAGGGGGGGGCGGGCAAATACGCAGTATTTT. This translates into CASSSPRGGRANTQYF.

The chain links TRBV7-9 to TRBJ2-1; 10 bases agree with TRBD2. Germline V gives CDR1 SEHNR, CDR2 FQNEAQ (reference sequence). This CDR3 has 19 amino acids. The V gene end was trimmed by 4 bases and the J gene end by 5 bases; junction bases not matched to a gene: 17. Here the CDR3 DNA reads TGTGCCAGCAGCTCGGGGACTAAGCCGGCTAGCGGGAGTAACAATGAGCAGTTCTTC. Protein product: CASSSGTKPASGSNNEQFF.

The gene calls are TRBV2 and TRBJ2-1; D ambiguous. V lost 7 bases and J lost 1, with 8 bases in between. This CDR3 comprises 13 residues. Germline V CDR1 and CDR2: SNHLY, FYNNEI. The CDR3 region has the DNA TGTGCCAGCATGAACCGTTCCTACAATGAGCAGTTCTTC. The encoded protein is CASMNRSYNEQFF.

The genes are TRBV27 and TRBJ2-3, with 8 bases aligning to TRBD2. The germline V gene encodes CDR1 MNHEY and CDR2 SMNVEV (reference sequence). The CDR3 sequence is 20 residues long. With 3 bases clipped from V and 0 bases from J, the junction kept 17 bases outside the gene matches. DNA of the CDR3: TGTGCCAGCAGTTTTCGTGCACCGGGAGGGCCCCAAACTAGCACAGATACGCAGTATTTT. Translated: CASSFRAPGGPQTSTDTQYF.

The chain is built from TRBV2 and TRBJ1-2, with D unclear. Between the trimmed V and J ends, which lost 7 bases and 7 bases, there was a span of 10 bases. This CDR3 has 11 residues. The germline V gene encodes CDR1 SNHLY and CDR2 FYNNEI. The chain's CDR3 is CASTTRGGYTF. In nucleotides, the CDR3 is TGTGCCAGCACGACCCGGGGTGGCTACACCTTC. Full variable domain (rest looked up from reference TRBV2 and TRBJ1-2): EPEVTQTPSHQVTQMGQEVILRCVPISNHLYFYWYRQILGQKVEFLVSFYNNEISEKSEIFDDQFSVERPDGSNFTLKIRSTKLEDSAMYFCASTTRGGYTFGSGTRLTVV.

V usage is TRBV11-3 and J usage is TRBJ1-2; D gene uncertain. The CDR3 length is 13 residues. V lost 0 bases, J lost 4 bases, and 6 bases lay in between. Per germline, CDR1 SGHNT and CDR2 YENEEA. DNA of the CDR3: TGTGCCAGCAGCTTAGAAGACGGCTATGGCTACACCTTC. Its protein is CASSLEDGYGYTF.

The chain uses TRBV2 and TRBJ2-5; TRBD2 matches at 7 bases. Germline CDR1 is SNHLY and CDR2 is FYNNEI. CDR3 size: 14 residues. V lost 7 bases to trimming and J lost 5 bases; unmatched junction nucleotides: 10. The CDR3, as DNA: TGTGCCAGCACCAGGGAGGGACGGACGGAGACCCAGTACTTC. Its protein is CASTREGRTETQYF.

This chain joins TRBV27 and TRBJ2-6, with D possibly being TRBD1 or TRBD2 (6 bases each). Trimming stripped 7 bases from V and 2 bases from J, with 18 bases between. The CDR3 runs 17 residues. Germline V lookup: CDR1 MNHEY, CDR2 SMNVEV (reference sequence). The CDR3 DNA reads as TGTGCCAGCACCCCCTTCCCCGGGGGCGCTGGGGCCAACGTCCTGACTTTC. Residues: CASTPFPGGAGANVLTF. Full variable domain (remainder filled in from reference TRBV27 and TRBJ2-6): EAQVTQNPRYLITVTGKKLTVTCSQNMNHEYMSWYRQDPGLGLRQIYYSMNVEVTDKGDVPEGYKVSRKEKRNFPLILESPSPNQTSLYFCASTPFPGGAGANVLTFGAGSRLTVL.

This clone was recorded only once. The chain links TRBV19 to TRBJ2-6; no firm D call. Germline lookup yields CDR1 LNHDA and CDR2 SQIVND (reference sequence). Between the trimmed V and J ends, which lost 4 bases and 1 base, there was a span of 17 bases. This CDR3 has 18 residues. Written as DNA, the CDR3 is TGTGCCAGTAGTACCTTCGCCGCACTTGCATCTGGGGCCAACGTCCTGACTTTC. Its translation is CASSTFAALASGANVLTF.

This sequence joins TRBV10-1 and TRBJ2-1; a weak D match, TRBD2 (6 bases). This CDR3 comprises 13 residues. Germline CDR1 WNHNN, CDR2 SYGVQD (reference sequence). The V end was cut by 10 bases, the J end by 5 bases, with 15 bases between. In nucleotides, the CDR3 is TGCGCCACCTCGTTTGCGGGAAACAATGAGCAGTTCTTC. Residues: CATSFAGNNEQFF.